This T cell receptor beta chain was found in a study of control samples from healthy donors and cancer patients. Trimming stripped 3 bases from V and 0 bases from J, with 3 bases between. The CDR3 covers 13 residues. Germline CDR1 and CDR2: MDHEN and SYDVKM. Assay used: immunoSEQ multiplex PCR; TCRdb lists only in-frame clones, some missing. Of some 100,000 clones in the sample, roughly three quarters are singletons; the top ten hold about 10%. The receptor was isolated from a woman in her twenties or thirties in good health. The specimen was blood. The V call is TRBV28, the J call TRBJ1-5; D ambiguous. The CDR3 loop is CASSLSSNQPQHF. The CDR3 DNA sequence: TGTGCCAGCAGTTTGTCTAGCAATCAGCCCCAGCATTTT.